These 13 T cell receptor beta chains originate from one sample sequenced in a study of blood T cell repertoires in COVID-19. Data came from immunoSEQ multiplex PCR; TCRdb stores just in-frame clones and leaves some out. The top ten hold roughly 10% of the sample, which has more than 200,000 clones, 85% to 90% seen once. Sequencing was done on a sample of peripheral blood. These receptors were taken from a man in his forties or fifties with COVID-19, enrolled during active disease.

The rearrangement links TRBV2 to TRBJ2-7; 14 bases are a match to TRBD2. CDR3 length equals 15 residues. The germline V gene encodes CDR1 SNHLY and CDR2 FYNNEI. Unmatched junction bases numbered 7, after V lost 6 bases and J lost 6 bases. The DNA of the CDR3 is TGTGCCAGCAGGGGGACTAGCGGGGGAATTCGCGAGCAGTACTTC. Its protein product is CASRGTSGGIREQYF.

The genes are TRBV19 and TRBJ2-2; weak D call: TRBD1 (6 bases). The germline V gene has CDR1 LNHDA and CDR2 SQIVND (reference sequence). This CDR3 has 14 residues. The germline V and J ends were trimmed by 7 bases and 4 bases, with 13 bases remaining between them. For the CDR3, the DNA is TGTGCCAGTAATGTGGGGGCGGTCACCGGGGAGCTGTTTTTT. Its translation is CASNVGAVTGELFF.

J is TRBJ2-2 and V is TRBV11-3; TRBD1 aligns across 7 bases. CDR3 length equals 19 residues. In germline, CDR1 is SGHNT, CDR2 YENEEA. V was pared by 3 bases and J by 5 bases, with 18 bases of the junction left unmatched. CDR3 protein: CASSFNSDRLRFFTGELFF. DNA for the CDR3: TGTGCCAGCAGCTTTAACTCGGACAGGTTGAGATTTTTTACCGGGGAGCTGTTTTTT.

The V call is TRBV19, the J call TRBJ2-1; 7 nucleotides match TRBD1. This CDR3 has 16 residues. V trimming: 7 bases; J trimming: 4 bases; junction bases outside the gene matches: 13. Per germline, CDR1 LNHDA and CDR2 SQIVND (reference sequence). The CDR3 loop reads CASNPSRGGPYNEQFF. Written as DNA, the CDR3 is TGTGCCAGTAATCCCTCGAGAGGGGGCCCTTACAATGAGCAGTTCTTC.

This clone was observed a few times. The V and J genes are TRBV2 and TRBJ1-2; weak D call: TRBD1 (6 bases). The germline V and J ends were trimmed by 6 bases and 5 bases, with 16 bases remaining between them. The CDR3 is 14 residues long. Germline assignment: CDR1 SNHLY and CDR2 FYNNEI. CDR3 region: CASSAGQSMYGYTF. CDR3 DNA sequence: TGTGCCAGCAGCGCTGGACAGTCAATGTATGGCTACACCTTC.

The chain employs TRBV15 and TRBJ2-7, with a tentative D call TRBD2 (5 bases). Per germline, CDR1 LNHNV and CDR2 YYDKDF (reference sequence). With 0 bases removed from V and 4 bases from J, the gap between germline ends came to 7 bases. The CDR3 is made up of 13 amino acids. CDR3 sequence (DNA): TGTGCCACCAGCAGAGATGCGGGTTACGAGCAGTACTTC. It translates to CATSRDAGYEQYF.

Only a few counts were recorded for this clone. V gene TRBV2 combines with J gene TRBJ1-6, with unresolved D. From germline, CDR1 is SNHLY and CDR2 FYNNEI. V was pared by 3 bases and J by 7 bases, with 16 bases between. The CDR3 consists of 16 residues. In DNA form, the CDR3 reads TGTGCCAGCAGTGATTCCGGGGAGGCCGTCAATTCACCCCTCCACTTT. It codes for CASSDSGEAVNSPLHF.

In its sample, this clone was seen once. The chain couples TRBV19 to TRBJ2-7, with 11 bases matching TRBD2. Trimming at V came to 2 bases and at J to 7 bases, leaving 7 bases not matched to a gene. The CDR3 runs 15 residues. Germline V gene data show CDR1 as LNHDA and CDR2 as SQIVND (reference sequence). The CDR3 DNA sequence: TGTGCCAGTAGTATATCCCTAGCGGGAGGATTAGAGCAGTACTTC. This codes for CASSISLAGGLEQYF.

This chain uses TRBV28 with TRBJ2-6, with 8 bases lining up with TRBD2. Germline V gives CDR1 MDHEN, CDR2 SYDVKM. The CDR3 is 18 amino acids. Germline trimming cut 6 bases from V and 0 bases from J; bases unmatched to any gene: 10. CDR3 region: CASSSLSGGLSGANVLTF. CDR3 DNA sequence: TGTGCCAGCAGCTCATTATCGGGGGGGCTCTCTGGGGCCAACGTCCTGACTTTC.

This chain connects TRBV20-1 to TRBJ1-5; D unclear. The CDR3 loop spans 17 amino acids. The V gene lost 3 bases and the J gene lost 0 bases, with 18 bases spanning the gap. In germline, CDR1 is DFQATT, CDR2 SNEGSKA (reference sequence). CDR3 DNA: TGCAGTGCTAGTGGGCGGGATTCGGGATATAGCAATCAGCCCCAGCATTTT. Translating it yields CSASGRDSGYSNQPQHF.

J is TRBJ2-2 and V is TRBV2; 7 bases map to TRBD1. The V segment lost 8 bases and the J segment 0 bases; nucleotides outside the gene matches: 12. CDR3 length: 17 residues. CDR1 and CDR2 (germline): SNHLY, FYNNEI. The CDR3 bases are TGTGCCAGCGCAGATTCGACAGGGTTCGCGAACACCGGGGAGCTGTTTTTT. Its translation is CASADSTGFANTGELFF.

The chain uses TRBV7-9 and TRBJ1-4; 7 nucleotides align to TRBD1. This CDR3 is built from 14 residues. Germline loops: CDR1 SEHNR, CDR2 FQNEAQ (reference sequence). Trimming removed 5 bases from V and 11 bases from J; junction bases left unmatched: 11. The CDR3 loop is CASSRKGARRKLFF. CDR3 in DNA: TGTGCCAGCAGCCGGAAGGGGGCTAGGAGGAAACTGTTTTTT.

The V and J genes are TRBV19 and TRBJ1-5, with D tentatively TRBD1 (5 bases). The CDR3 length is 17 residues. V gave up 0 bases and J gave up 11 bases, with 23 bases separating them. The germline gives CDR1 LNHDA, CDR2 SQIVND (reference sequence). The CDR3 sequence: CASSIDPRWGELRAQHF. In nucleotides, the CDR3 is TGTGCCAGTAGTATAGACCCCAGGTGGGGGGAGCTACGGGCCCAGCATTTT.